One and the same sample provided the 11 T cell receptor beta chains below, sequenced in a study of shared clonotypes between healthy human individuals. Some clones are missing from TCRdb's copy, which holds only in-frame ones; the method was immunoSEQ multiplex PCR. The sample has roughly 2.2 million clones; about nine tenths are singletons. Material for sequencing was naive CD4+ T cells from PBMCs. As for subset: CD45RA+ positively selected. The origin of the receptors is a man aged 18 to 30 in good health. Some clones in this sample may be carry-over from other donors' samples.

CDR3 amino acids: CASRLTDRGLGEQFF. The CDR3 nucleotides are TGTGCCAGTAGGTTAACCGACAGGGGGCTCGGAGAGCAGTTCTTC. The rearrangement links TRBV19 to TRBJ2-1; the match to TRBD1 covers 10 bases. J gave up 10 bases and V 6 bases, and 12 bases lay outside the gene matches. Germline V gives CDR1 LNHDA, CDR2 SQIVND (reference sequence). This CDR3 is 15 amino acids long.

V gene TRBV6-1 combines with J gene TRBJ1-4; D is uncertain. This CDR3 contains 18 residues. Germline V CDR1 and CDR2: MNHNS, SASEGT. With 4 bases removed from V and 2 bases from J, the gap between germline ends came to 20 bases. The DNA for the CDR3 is TGTGCCAGCAGTGGAATTCTAGGATGGGTTGATACTAATGAAAAACTGTTTTTT. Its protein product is CASSGILGWVDTNEKLFF.

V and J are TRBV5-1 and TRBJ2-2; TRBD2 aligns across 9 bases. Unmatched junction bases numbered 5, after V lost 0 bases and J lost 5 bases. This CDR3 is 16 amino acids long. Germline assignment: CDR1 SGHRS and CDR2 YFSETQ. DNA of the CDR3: TGCGCCAGCAGCTTGGGCGGGAGGGCCCGGACCGGGGAGCTGTTTTTT. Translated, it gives CASSLGGRARTGELFF.

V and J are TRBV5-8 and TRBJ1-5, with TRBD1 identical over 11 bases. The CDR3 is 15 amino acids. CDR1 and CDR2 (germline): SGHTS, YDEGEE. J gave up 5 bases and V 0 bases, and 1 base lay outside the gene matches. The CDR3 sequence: CASSLGTGGYQPQHF. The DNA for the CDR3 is TGTGCCAGCAGCTTGGGGACAGGGGGCTATCAGCCCCAGCATTTT.

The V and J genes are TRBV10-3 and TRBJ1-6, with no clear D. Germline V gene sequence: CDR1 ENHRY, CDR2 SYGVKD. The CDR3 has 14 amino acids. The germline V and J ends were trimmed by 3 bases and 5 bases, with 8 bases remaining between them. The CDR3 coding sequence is TGTGCCATCAGTGATGTACAGAATAATTCACCCCTCCACTTT. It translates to CAISDVQNNSPLHF.

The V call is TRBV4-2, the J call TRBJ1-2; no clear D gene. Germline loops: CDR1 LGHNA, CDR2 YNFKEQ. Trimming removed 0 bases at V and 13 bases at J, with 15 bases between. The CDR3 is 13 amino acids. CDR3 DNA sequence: TGTGCCAGCAGCCAAGATGGAGGGTCTTTTGGCACCTTC. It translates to CASSQDGGSFGTF.

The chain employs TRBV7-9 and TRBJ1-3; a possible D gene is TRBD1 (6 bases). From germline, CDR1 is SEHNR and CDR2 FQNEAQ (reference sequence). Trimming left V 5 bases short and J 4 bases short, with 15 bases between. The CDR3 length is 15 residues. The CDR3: CASSPQTGSGNTIYF. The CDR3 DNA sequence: TGTGCCAGCAGCCCCCAGACAGGCTCGGGAAACACCATATATTTT.

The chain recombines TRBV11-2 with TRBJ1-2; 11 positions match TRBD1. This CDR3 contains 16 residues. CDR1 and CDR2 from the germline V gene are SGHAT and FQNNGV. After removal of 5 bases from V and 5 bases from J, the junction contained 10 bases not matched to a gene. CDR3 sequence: CASSHPGTGGPYGYTF. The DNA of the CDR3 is TGTGCCAGCAGCCACCCCGGGACAGGGGGACCATATGGCTACACCTTC. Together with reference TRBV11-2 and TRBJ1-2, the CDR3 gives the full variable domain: EAGVAQSPRYKIIEKRQSVAFWCNPISGHATLYWYQQILGQGPKLLIQFQNNGVVDDSQLPKDRFSAERLKGVDSTLKIQPAKLEDSAVYLCASSHPGTGGPYGYTFGSGTRLTVV.

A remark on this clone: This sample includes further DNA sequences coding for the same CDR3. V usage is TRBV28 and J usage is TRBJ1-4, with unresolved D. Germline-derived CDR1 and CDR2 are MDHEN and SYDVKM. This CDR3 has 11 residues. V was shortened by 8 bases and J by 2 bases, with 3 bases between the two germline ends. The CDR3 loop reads CASGTNEKLFF. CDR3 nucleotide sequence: TGTGCCAGCGGGACTAATGAAAAACTGTTTTTT.

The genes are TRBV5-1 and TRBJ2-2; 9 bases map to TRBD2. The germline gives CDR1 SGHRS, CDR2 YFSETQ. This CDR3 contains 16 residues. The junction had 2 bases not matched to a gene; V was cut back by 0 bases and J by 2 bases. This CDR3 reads CASSLVAGDNTGELFF. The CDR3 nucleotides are TGCGCCAGCAGCTTGGTAGCGGGGGACAACACCGGGGAGCTGTTTTTT.

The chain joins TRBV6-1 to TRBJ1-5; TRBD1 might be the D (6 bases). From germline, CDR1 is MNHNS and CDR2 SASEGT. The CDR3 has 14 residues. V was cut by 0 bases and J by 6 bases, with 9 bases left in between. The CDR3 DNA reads TGTGCCAGCAGTGAAGCCGGGGGCGTTCAGCCCCAGCATTTT. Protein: CASSEAGGVQPQHF.